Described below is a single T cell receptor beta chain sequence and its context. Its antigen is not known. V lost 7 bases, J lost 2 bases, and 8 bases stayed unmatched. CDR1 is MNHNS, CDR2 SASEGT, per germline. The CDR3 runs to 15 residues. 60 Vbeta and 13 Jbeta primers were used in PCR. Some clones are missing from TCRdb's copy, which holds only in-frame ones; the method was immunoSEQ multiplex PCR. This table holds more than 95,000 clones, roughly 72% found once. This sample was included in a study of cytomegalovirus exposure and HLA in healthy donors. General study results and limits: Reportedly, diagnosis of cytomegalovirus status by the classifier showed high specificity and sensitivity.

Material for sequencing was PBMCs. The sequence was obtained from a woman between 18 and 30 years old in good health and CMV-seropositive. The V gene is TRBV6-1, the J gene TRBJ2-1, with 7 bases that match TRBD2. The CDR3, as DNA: TGTGCCAGCAACCCACTAGCGTTCGCCTACAATGAGCAGTTCTTC. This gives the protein CASNPLAFAYNEQFF.